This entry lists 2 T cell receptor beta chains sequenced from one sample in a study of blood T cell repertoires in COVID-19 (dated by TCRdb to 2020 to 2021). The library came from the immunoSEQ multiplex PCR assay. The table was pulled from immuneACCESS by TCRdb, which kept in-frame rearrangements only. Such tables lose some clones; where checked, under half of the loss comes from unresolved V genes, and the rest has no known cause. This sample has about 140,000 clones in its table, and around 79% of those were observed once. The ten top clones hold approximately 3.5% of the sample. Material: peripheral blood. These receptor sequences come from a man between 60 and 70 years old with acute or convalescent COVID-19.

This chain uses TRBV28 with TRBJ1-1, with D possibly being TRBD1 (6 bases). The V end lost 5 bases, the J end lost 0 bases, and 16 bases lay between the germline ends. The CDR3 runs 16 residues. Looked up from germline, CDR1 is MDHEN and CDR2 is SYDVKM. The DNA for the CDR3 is TGTGCCAGCAGTCCCCCAGGGGATACTTTGAACACTGAAGCTTTCTTT. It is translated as CASSPPGDTLNTEAFF. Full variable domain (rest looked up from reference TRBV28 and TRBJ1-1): DVKVTQSSRYLVKRTGEKVFLECVQDMDHENMFWYRQDPGLGLRLIYFSYDVKMKEKGDIPEGYSVSREKKERFSLILESASTNQTSMYLCASSPPGDTLNTEAFFGQGTRLTVV.

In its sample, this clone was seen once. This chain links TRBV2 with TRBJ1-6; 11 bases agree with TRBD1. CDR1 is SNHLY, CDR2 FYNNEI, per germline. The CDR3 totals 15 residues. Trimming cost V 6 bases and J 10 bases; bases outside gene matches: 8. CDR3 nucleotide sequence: TGTGCCAGCAGCAAAATGGGACAGGGGGAGTCACCCCTCCACTTT. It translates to CASSKMGQGESPLHF.